Presented here are 10 T cell receptor beta chains from one specimen sequenced in a study of T cell responses to AZD1222 COVID-19 vaccine. Method: immunoSEQ multiplex PCR; TCRdb's copy keeps in-frame clones and lacks some. This sample yields 180,000 or so clones, of which approximately 90% are seen a single time; roughly 26% belongs to the top ten. The sequences come from peripheral blood, collected 28 days after the second AZD1222 dose. The receptors were gathered from an adult who received the AZD1222 COVID-19 vaccine.

This rearrangement joins TRBV5-6 to TRBJ1-1; no definite D call. The CDR3 spans 15 residues. The germline gives CDR1 SGHDT, CDR2 YYEEEE. Trimming pared 2 bases from V and 2 bases from J, leaving 13 bases between. In nucleotides, the CDR3 is TGTGCCAGCAGCTTTTCCGGGATAGAAAACACTGAAGCTTTCTTT. Encoded protein: CASSFSGIENTEAFF.

The V gene is TRBV28, the J gene TRBJ1-2; TRBD1 might be the D (6 bases). Trimming left V 4 bases short and J 3 bases short, with 18 bases between. Germline CDR1 reads MDHEN; CDR2 reads SYDVKM. This CDR3 is 16 amino acids long. CDR3 in amino acids: CASSSGQTPRDYGYTF. DNA for the CDR3: TGTGCCAGCAGTTCGGGACAAACCCCCCGGGACTATGGCTACACCTTC.

The V call is TRBV5-1, the J call TRBJ1-2; no definite D call. The ends were cut back, 0 bases at V and 8 bases at J, with 11 bases in the middle. Germline V gene lookup returns CDR1 SGHRS and CDR2 YFSETQ. The CDR3 has 13 residues. CDR3 coding DNA: TGCGCCAGCAGCTTGGACGTCGCCGGGGGCTACACCTTC. This encodes CASSLDVAGGYTF.

J is TRBJ1-1 and V is TRBV11-3, with D uncertain. Germline CDR1 SGHNT, CDR2 YENEEA. This CDR3 is 13 amino acids long. The V end lost 4 bases, the J end lost 0 bases, and 6 bases lay between the germline ends. The CDR3 here is CASSSQVNTEAFF. CDR3 nucleotide sequence: TGTGCCAGCAGCTCCCAAGTGAACACTGAAGCTTTCTTT.

The chain uses TRBV7-9 and TRBJ2-7, with D possibly TRBD2 on 6 matching bases. Trimming stripped 3 bases from V and 4 bases from J, with 13 bases between. From germline, CDR1 is SEHNR and CDR2 FQNEAQ (reference sequence). This CDR3 spans 14 amino acids. CDR3: CASSFGEATYEQYF. The CDR3 nucleotides read TGTGCCAGCAGCTTCGGGGAGGCCACGTACGAGCAGTACTTC.

The chain employs TRBV5-1 and TRBJ2-5; 14 nucleotides agree with TRBD2. With V trimmed by 4 bases and J by 4 bases, 9 bases remained unmatched. CDR1 SGHRS and CDR2 YFSETQ come from the germline V gene. The CDR3 runs to 17 residues. CDR3 region: CASSPGLAGVSGETQYF. CDR3 nucleotide sequence: TGCGCCAGCAGCCCGGGACTAGCGGGAGTTAGCGGAGAGACCCAGTACTTC.

This clone has just one count. The chain's CDR3 is CASRLTGNEQFF. CDR3 nucleotides: TGTGCCAGCAGGCTGACAGGGAATGAGCAGTTCTTC. This chain connects TRBV7-2 to TRBJ2-1, with TRBD1 identical over 7 bases. The germline V gene encodes CDR1 SGHTA and CDR2 FQGNSA. V dropped 6 bases and J dropped 7; count of bases not matched to a gene: 3. The length of the CDR3 is 12 residues.

The chain is built from TRBV7-2 and TRBJ2-7, with TRBD2 matching over 7 bases. Germline V gene lookup returns CDR1 SGHTA and CDR2 FQGNSA. The CDR3 runs 14 residues. V dropped 6 bases and J dropped 5; count of bases not matched to a gene: 10. The CDR3 nucleotides are TGTGCCAGCAGGCTCAGGCTAGCGGCAGACGAGCAGTACTTC. Translation gives CASRLRLAADEQYF.

This sequence joins TRBV19 and TRBJ2-1; 8 bases agree with TRBD2. Germline assignment: CDR1 LNHDA and CDR2 SQIVND (reference sequence). J lost 5 bases, V lost 4 bases, and 7 bases had no gene match. The CDR3 covers 15 residues. The CDR3: CASSRGLGADNEQFF. Written as DNA, the CDR3 is TGTGCCAGTAGTAGGGGACTAGGAGCAGACAATGAGCAGTTCTTC.

This clone has more than one count but fewer than ten. The rearrangement uses TRBV18 and TRBJ2-2; D unresolved. Between the trimmed V and J ends, which lost 6 bases and 3 bases, there was a span of 5 bases. Germline V gene sequence: CDR1 KGHSH, CDR2 LQKENI. There are 12 residues in the CDR3. The CDR3 protein is CASSVYTGELFF. In DNA form, the CDR3 reads TGTGCCAGCTCGGTTTACACCGGGGAGCTGTTTTTT.